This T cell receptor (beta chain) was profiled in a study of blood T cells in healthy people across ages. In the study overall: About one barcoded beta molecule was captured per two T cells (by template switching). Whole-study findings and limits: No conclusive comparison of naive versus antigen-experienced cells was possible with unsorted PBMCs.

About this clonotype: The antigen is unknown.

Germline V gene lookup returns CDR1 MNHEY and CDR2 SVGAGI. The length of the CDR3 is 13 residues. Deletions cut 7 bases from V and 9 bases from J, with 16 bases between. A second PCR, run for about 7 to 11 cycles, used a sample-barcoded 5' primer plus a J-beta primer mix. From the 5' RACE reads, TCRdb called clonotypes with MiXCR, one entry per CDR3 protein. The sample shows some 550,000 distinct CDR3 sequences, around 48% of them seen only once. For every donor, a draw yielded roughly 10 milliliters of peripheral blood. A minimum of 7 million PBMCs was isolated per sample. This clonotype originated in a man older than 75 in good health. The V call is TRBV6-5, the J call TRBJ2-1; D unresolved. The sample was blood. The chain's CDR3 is CASKVDTTTEQFF. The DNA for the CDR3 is TGTGCCAGCAAAGTTGACACTACGACTGAGCAGTTCTTC.